These T cell receptor beta chains were read from a single sample in a study of OX40 agonist ivuxolimab in advanced cancers. The method was immunoSEQ multiplex PCR; TCRdb's version includes in-frame clones alone and lacks a portion of them. The sample lists about 19,000 clones; 83% were seen once. The specimen comprised CD4+ or CD8+ T cells sorted from blood, sampled in a trial of the OX40 agonist ivuxolimab. The receptors here all came from an adult with an advanced solid tumor such as melanoma, head and neck, liver or kidney cancer. Each CDR3 is given with its conserved first and last residue. The order of the fields is CDR3 length, clone size, D gene, V gene, J gene, CDR3 protein, CDR3 DNA. A D gene is named only where the DNA matches it firmly. Clone size, where shown, is once, few, many, or a class for clones that have expanded.

17	once	-	TRBV5-1	TRBJ2-2	CASSFMGRGANTGELFF	TGCGCCAGCAGCTTCATGGGCAGGGGTGCGAACACCGGGGAGCTGTTTTTT
15	-	-	TRBV5-4	TRBJ2-5	CASSYRSRWQETQYF	TGTGCCAGCAGCTACCGATCGCGTTGGCAAGAGACCCAGTACTTC
15	-	-	TRBV7-9	TRBJ2-1	CASSRGLSSYNEQFF	TGTGCCAGCAGCCGGGGACTGAGCTCCTACAATGAGCAGTTCTTC
14	-	-	TRBV27	TRBJ1-2	CASSLGGPNYGYTF	TGTGCCAGCAGTTTAGGGGGTCCTAACTATGGCTACACCTTC
14	-	-	TRBV28	TRBJ1-2	CASSLYPGLYGYTF	TGTGCCAGCAGTTTATACCCAGGGCTCTATGGCTACACCTTC
13	-	TRBD1	TRBV19	TRBJ1-2	CASTPDRVFGYTF	TGTGCCAGTACCCCCGACAGGGTGTTTGGCTACACCTTC
13	-	TRBD1	TRBV12-5	TRBJ1-2	CASATGVPYGYTF	TGTGCTAGTGCCACAGGGGTGCCGTATGGCTACACCTTC
16	many	-	TRBV16	TRBJ1-4	CASSLARDGFNEKLFF	TGTGCCAGCAGCCTCGCGCGGGACGGCTTTAATGAAAAACTGTTTTTT
13	-	TRBD2	TRBV27	TRBJ2-1	CASSYRLADWQFF	TGTGCCAGCAGTTATCGACTAGCGGACTGGCAGTTCTTC
11	-	-	TRBV4-1	TRBJ2-7	CASRVAYEQYF	TGCGCCAGCAGGGTGGCCTACGAGCAGTACTTC
15	-	TRBD1	TRBV7-6	TRBJ2-7	CASSLAGTGLYEQYF	TGTGCCAGCAGCTTAGCGGGGACAGGGTTGTACGAGCAGTACTTC
14	-	-	TRBV27	TRBJ2-1	CASSLSVGYNEQFF	TGTGCCAGCAGTTTATCTGTCGGCTACAATGAGCAGTTCTTC
13	-	-	TRBV6-5	TRBJ1-1	CASSYGGNTEAFF	TGTGCCAGCAGTTACGGCGGGAACACTGAAGCTTTCTTT
15	-	TRBD2	TRBV13	TRBJ2-3	CASSPREGIRDTQYF	TGTGCCAGCAGCCCACGGGAGGGAATTAGAGATACGCAGTATTTT
15	-	TRBD2	TRBV28	TRBJ2-7	CASTPTGTSSGEQYF	TGTGCCAGCACCCCAACCGGGACTAGCAGTGGCGAGCAGTACTTC
16	-	TRBD2	TRBV5-6	TRBJ2-1	CASSYYSGGTYNEQFF	TGTGCCAGCAGCTATTATAGCGGGGGGACCTACAATGAGCAGTTCTTC
16	-	TRBD1	TRBV19	TRBJ1-1	CATLSGQGGAHTEAFF	TGTGCCACCCTTTCGGGACAGGGGGGCGCCCACACTGAAGCTTTCTTT
15	-	-	TRBV4-3	TRBJ1-5	CASSQDGGANQPQHF	TGCGCCAGCAGCCAAGATGGTGGGGCCAATCAGCCCCAGCATTTT
14	-	-	TRBV5-1	TRBJ2-3	CASRRTLYTDTQYF	TGCGCCAGCAGAAGGACCTTGTACACAGATACGCAGTATTTT
13	-	TRBD2	TRBV4-2	TRBJ2-5	CASSQGTSGALHF	TGTGCCAGCAGCCAAGGGACTAGCGGGGCCCTACACTTC
13	-	-	TRBV27	TRBJ1-6	CASRTGYNSPLHF	TGTGCCAGCAGAACAGGATACAATTCACCCCTCCACTTT
13	-	-	TRBV7-9	TRBJ2-2	CASSFLDPGELFF	TGTGCCAGCAGCTTTCTGGATCCCGGGGAGCTGTTTTTT
15	once	-	TRBV27	TRBJ1-2	CASSLRWEGTYGYTF	TGTGCCAGCAGTTTACGCTGGGAGGGTACCTATGGCTACACCTTC
15	-	TRBD1	TRBV9	TRBJ1-4	CASSVTGTGDEKLFF	TGTGCCAGCAGCGTCACGGGGACAGGGGACGAAAAACTGTTTTTT
15	-	TRBD2	TRBV19	TRBJ2-1	CASNHGGLAGDEQFF	TGTGCCAGTAACCATGGGGGACTAGCGGGGGATGAGCAGTTCTTC
15	-	-	TRBV6-6	TRBJ1-2	CASSWRSTGGYGYTF	TGTGCCAGCAGTTGGCGATCGACAGGCGGCTATGGCTACACCTTC
19	-	-	TRBV7-6	TRBJ2-6	CASSLGPKGLLAGANVLTF	TGTGCCAGCAGCTTAGGGCCGAAGGGGCTCCTTGCTGGGGCCAACGTCCTGACTTTC
15	-	TRBD1	TRBV7-2	TRBJ1-1	CASSSRDRGEFEAFF	TGTGCCAGCAGCTCCCGGGACAGGGGGGAATTCGAAGCTTTCTTT
16	once	TRBD1	TRBV6-6	TRBJ2-1	CASRLQGPIPYNEQFF	TGTGCCAGCAGATTACAGGGGCCGATCCCCTACAATGAGCAGTTCTTC
17	many	-	TRBV15	TRBJ2-7	CATSRKSFGGSSYEQYF	TGTGCCACCAGCAGGAAAAGCTTCGGGGGTAGCTCCTACGAGCAGTACTTC
15	-	TRBD2	TRBV7-9	TRBJ2-5	CASRPSGGIQETQYF	TGTGCCAGCAGACCTAGCGGGGGGATCCAAGAGACCCAGTACTTC
14	few	TRBD1	TRBV9	TRBJ1-1	CASSVGQGREFAFF	TGTGCCAGCAGCGTTGGACAGGGAAGGGAGTTTGCTTTCTTT
14	-	-	TRBV19	TRBJ1-6	CASSMNSLDGTLHF	TGTGCCAGTAGTATGAACTCCCTGGACGGGACCCTCCACTTT
11	-	TRBD1	TRBV6-6	TRBJ2-7	CASRTGIEQYF	TGTGCCAGCAGGACAGGGATCGAGCAGTACTTC
12	few	-	TRBV25-1	TRBJ1-1	CASSDRNTEAFF	TGTGCCAGCTCTGACAGGAACACTGAAGCTTTCTTT
13	-	-	TRBV7-3	TRBJ1-1	CASSLGYGTEAFF	TGTGCCAGCAGCTTAGGATATGGCACCGAAGCTTTCTTT
15	-	TRBD1	TRBV9	TRBJ1-2	CASSAGTGGLYGYTF	TGTGCCAGCAGCGCGGGGACAGGGGGCCTCTATGGCTACACCTTC
15	once	-	TRBV2	TRBJ1-6	CASSLRDMINSPLHF	TGTGCCAGCAGCCTCCGGGACATGATAAATTCACCCCTCCACTTT
12	-	-	TRBV28	TRBJ1-2	CASSPTGYGYTF	TGTGCCAGCAGCCCTACAGGGTATGGCTACACCTTC
17	-	-	TRBV6-1	TRBJ1-6	CASSEGRGVAYNSPLHF	TGTGCCAGCAGTGAAGGTCGCGGGGTCGCCTATAATTCACCCCTCCACTTT
16	-	TRBD1	TRBV28	TRBJ1-2	CASSLMGGGRGYGYTF	TGTGCCAGCAGTTTAATGGGAGGGGGCCGGGGTTATGGCTACACCTTC
14	-	-	TRBV11-2	TRBJ2-7	CASSLGGEAYEQYF	TGTGCCAGCAGCTTAGGGGGGGAAGCCTACGAGCAGTACTTC
16	-	TRBD1	TRBV6-5	TRBJ2-5	CASSYPTGGVQETQYF	TGTGCCAGCAGTTACCCGACAGGGGGTGTCCAAGAGACCCAGTACTTC
16	-	-	TRBV27	TRBJ1-5	CASSLGAGTSNQPQHF	TGTGCCAGCAGTTTGGGGGCAGGGACTAGCAATCAGCCCCAGCATTTT
14	-	TRBD1	TRBV19	TRBJ2-7	CASTLTGEVGEQYF	TGTGCCAGTACTCTGACAGGGGAGGTCGGCGAGCAGTACTTC
17	-	-	TRBV19	TRBJ2-7	CASSSIFRDVASYEQYF	TGTGCCAGTAGTAGCATTTTCAGGGACGTCGCTTCCTACGAGCAGTACTTC
14	few	-	TRBV10-1	TRBJ2-7	CASSGRGTHYEQYF	TGCGCCAGCAGTGGACGGGGGACCCACTACGAGCAGTACTTC
13	-	-	TRBV28	TRBJ1-1	CASSARGGTEAFF	TGTGCCAGCAGTGCCAGGGGTGGCACTGAAGCTTTCTTT